Below are 28 T cell receptor beta chains sequenced from a single sample in a study of cytomegalovirus exposure and HLA in healthy donors. PCR employed 60 Vbeta and 13 Jbeta primers. The protocol was immunoSEQ multiplex PCR, while the TCRdb copy is restricted to in-frame clones and leaves out a portion. The sample includes roughly 180,000 clones, approximately 80% seen only once; the top ten take approximately 1.3%. Sequenced: PBMCs. The receptor source for this set is a man aged 25-45 years in good health and CMV-seronegative.

The gene calls are TRBV9 and TRBJ2-1, with TRBD2 identical over 10 bases. Germline V gene data show CDR1 as SGDLS and CDR2 as YYNGEE. This CDR3 comprises 16 residues. Losses at the gene ends were 5 bases for V and 6 bases for J; bases not matched to a gene: 11. Here the CDR3 reads CASSPATAGGTNEQFF. CDR3 bases: TGTGCCAGCAGTCCCGCAACAGCGGGGGGGACCAATGAGCAGTTCTTC.

The chain joins TRBV18 to TRBJ2-3; D not resolved. The CDR3 totals 14 residues. The V end was cut by 5 bases, the J end by 1 base, with 10 bases between. Germline CDR1 KGHSH, CDR2 LQKENI. The CDR3 protein is CASSGLQGTDTQYF. The CDR3 coding sequence is TGTGCCAGCTCAGGATTGCAGGGCACAGATACGCAGTATTTT.

The chain carries TRBV27 and TRBJ2-5; 8 nucleotides match TRBD1. V lost 3 bases, J lost 0 bases, and 9 bases stayed unmatched. From germline, CDR1 is MNHEY and CDR2 SMNVEV (reference sequence). This CDR3 has 17 residues. The CDR3: CASSFLGQGKYQETQYF. For the CDR3, the DNA is TGTGCCAGCAGTTTCCTCGGACAGGGAAAGTACCAAGAGACCCAGTACTTC.

This clone has a single count. The chain couples TRBV18 to TRBJ2-1; tentatively, D is TRBD1 (6 bases). From germline, CDR1 is KGHSH and CDR2 LQKENI. The CDR3 length is 16 residues. V shed 4 bases and J shed 0 bases, with 13 bases lying between them. The DNA of the CDR3 is TGTGCCAGCTCACAATTACAGGGAGTCTCCTACAATGAGCAGTTCTTC. Protein product: CASSQLQGVSYNEQFF.

This CDR3 is CASSFSDLVRGDYEQYF. The CDR3 coding sequence is TGTGCCAGCAGCTTCAGCGATTTAGTGCGGGGGGACTACGAGCAGTACTTC. The chain joins TRBV7-3 to TRBJ2-7, with 8 bases identical to TRBD2. The V and J ends lost 3 bases and 3 bases, in that order; junction bases with no gene match: 13. The CDR3 loop spans 17 amino acids. Germline V CDR1 and CDR2: SGHTA, FQGTGA.

The table lists this clone with a few counts. The chain employs TRBV7-8 and TRBJ2-7; D not certain. Germline values: CDR1 SGHVS, CDR2 FQNEAQ. The V and J ends lost 1 base and 9 bases respectively, with 13 bases between them. This CDR3 spans 13 amino acids. CDR3 DNA sequence: TGTGCCAGCAGCTTAGATCTTTATACCGGGCAGTACTTC. Its protein product is CASSLDLYTGQYF. Looking up the rest from reference TRBV7-8 and TRBJ2-7 gives the full variable domain: GAGVSQSPRYKVAKRGQDVALRCDPISGHVSLFWYQQALGQGPEFLTYFQNEAQLDKSGLPSDRFFAERPEGSVSTLKIQRTQQEDSAVYLCASSLDLYTGQYFGPGTRLTVT.

As concerns this clone: The identical CDR3 is also encoded by other nucleotide sequences in the sample. The chain has TRBV18 and TRBJ1-1; D is perhaps TRBD1 (5 bases). Germline assignment: CDR1 KGHSH and CDR2 LQKENI. CDR3 length: 12 residues. V was clipped by 3 bases and J by 10 bases, with 12 bases between them. CDR3 sequence reads: CASSPGGEVAFF. CDR3 DNA: TGTGCCAGCTCACCCGGAGGGGAGGTAGCTTTCTTT.

The V and J genes are TRBV25-1 and TRBJ1-3; the match to TRBD1 covers 7 bases. This CDR3 is built from 16 residues. J was trimmed by 0 bases and V by 5 bases; bases with no gene match: 7. Germline lookup yields CDR1 MGHDK and CDR2 SYGVNS. CDR3 coding DNA: TGTGCCAGCAGTATGACAGGGTTAATCTCTGGAAACACCATATATTTT. This encodes CASSMTGLISGNTIYF.

In this sample, this clone turned up a few times. This chain uses TRBV9 with TRBJ2-3; TRBD2 might be the D (6 bases). The germline V and J ends were trimmed by 0 bases and 2 bases, with 16 bases remaining between them. The CDR3 runs to 17 residues. Per the germline V gene, CDR1 is SGDLS and CDR2 is YYNGEE. The CDR3 nucleotides read TGTGCCAGCAGCGTAGATACGGGACTGGACCTCACAGATACGCAGTATTTT. Translation: CASSVDTGLDLTDTQYF.

J is TRBJ1-2 and V is TRBV28, with D perhaps matching TRBD1 (5 bases). V was pared by 6 bases and J by 3 bases, with 8 bases between. This CDR3 contains 12 residues. Germline assignment: CDR1 MDHEN and CDR2 SYDVKM. The CDR3 reads CASRTAHYGYTF. The CDR3 DNA reads TGTGCCAGCAGGACAGCCCACTATGGCTACACCTTC.

J is TRBJ1-5 and V is TRBV28; D may be TRBD1 (6 bases). V lost 3 bases and J 8 bases, leaving 14 bases between the germline ends. Germline CDR1 is MDHEN and CDR2 is SYDVKM. There are 14 residues in the CDR3. CDR3 in amino acids: CASSFFGGQKPQHF. For the CDR3, the DNA is TGTGCCAGCAGTTTTTTCGGGGGGCAGAAGCCCCAGCATTTT.

This chain uses TRBV6-4 with TRBJ2-1, with TRBD2 matching over 8 bases. Germline V gene lookup returns CDR1 MRHNA and CDR2 SNTAGT. The V and J ends lost 4 bases and 7 bases, in that order; junction bases with no gene match: 12. This CDR3 has 16 residues. The CDR3 sequence: CASSGPGGSGVNEQFF. In DNA, the CDR3 is TGTGCCAGCAGTGGACCCGGGGGTAGCGGGGTGAATGAGCAGTTCTTC.

The chain couples TRBV10-2 to TRBJ2-3; 9 bases line up with TRBD2. This CDR3 contains 14 residues. The germline V gene encodes CDR1 WSHSY and CDR2 SAAADI. Unmatched junction bases numbered 1, after V lost 6 bases and J lost 0 bases. The CDR3 protein is CASRGTSSTDTQYF. CDR3 in DNA: TGCGCCAGCAGAGGGACTAGCAGCACAGATACGCAGTATTTT.

V usage is TRBV11-3 and J usage is TRBJ2-1, with TRBD2 identical over 7 bases. The germline gives CDR1 SGHNT, CDR2 YENEEA. Germline trimming cut 4 bases from V and 4 bases from J; bases unmatched to any gene: 10. The CDR3 sequence is 16 residues long. As DNA, the CDR3 is TGTGCCAGCAGCTCTCGACTAGCCTCGTCTTACAATGAGCAGTTCTTC. This codes for CASSSRLASSYNEQFF.

The chain joins TRBV15 to TRBJ2-5; D may be TRBD1 (5 bases). V was clipped by 1 base and J by 5 bases, with 11 bases between them. Germline CDR1 and CDR2: LNHNV and YYDKDF (reference sequence). There are 14 residues in the CDR3. CDR3 sequence reads: CATSRGLSGETQYF. The CDR3 DNA reads as TGTGCCACCAGCAGAGGTCTCTCAGGGGAGACCCAGTACTTC.

This clone appeared once. This rearrangement joins TRBV6-5 to TRBJ2-1; 7 bases match TRBD2. Germline V gene sequence: CDR1 MNHEY, CDR2 SVGAGI. The CDR3 extends over 15 amino acids. V shed 8 bases and J 7 bases; nucleotides not matched to a gene: 14. The CDR3 here is CASHRPGGLGNEQFF. Written as DNA, the CDR3 is TGTGCCAGCCATCGGCCGGGGGGTTTAGGGAATGAGCAGTTCTTC.

V gene TRBV7-2 combines with J gene TRBJ2-7; D gene uncertain. Germline CDR1 SGHTA, CDR2 FQGNSA. With 5 bases removed from V and 3 bases from J, the gap between germline ends came to 5 bases. This CDR3 has 11 residues. CDR3 in DNA: TGTGCCAGCAGCCCCAACTACGAGCAGTACTTC. This encodes CASSPNYEQYF.

J is TRBJ1-2 and V is TRBV5-4; 7 nucleotides agree with TRBD1. The CDR3 extends over 15 amino acids. The V gene end was trimmed by 4 bases and the J gene end by 8 bases; junction bases not matched to a gene: 14. Germline CDR1 is SGHNT and CDR2 is YYREEE (reference sequence). DNA of the CDR3: TGTGCCAGCAGCCCCTCACAGGGGACGACCTGGGGCTACACCTTC. Translated, it gives CASSPSQGTTWGYTF.

This sequence joins TRBV5-6 and TRBJ2-3; 8 nucleotides align to TRBD2. Looked up from germline, CDR1 is SGHDT and CDR2 is YYEEEE. The CDR3 runs to 18 residues. J lost 0 bases, V lost 4 bases, and 13 bases had no gene match. The CDR3 sequence is CASSNILNSGISTDTQYF. DNA of the CDR3: TGTGCCAGCAGCAATATATTAAATAGCGGGATTAGCACAGATACGCAGTATTTT.

This rearrangement joins TRBV10-2 to TRBJ2-1, with 11 bases that match TRBD2. Germline V lookup: CDR1 WSHSY, CDR2 SAAADI. V was clipped by 0 bases and J by 8 bases; unmatched bases: 12. The CDR3 contains 18 residues. CDR3 sequence (DNA): TGCGCCAGCAGTGAGTCCATACTGACTAGCGGGATTACGGATGAGCAGTTCTTC. It translates to CASSESILTSGITDEQFF.

This clone appeared once. The chain combines TRBV4-3 with TRBJ2-1; 8 bases fit TRBD1. The junction had 2 bases not matched to a gene; V was cut back by 0 bases and J by 7 bases. The germline V gene encodes CDR1 LGHNA and CDR2 YSLEER. CDR3 length: 14 amino acids. CDR3 sequence (DNA): TGCGCCAGCAGCCAAGAAACAGGGGGAAATGAGCAGTTCTTC. This codes for CASSQETGGNEQFF.

This clone was observed once. The chain has TRBV27 and TRBJ2-7, with 8 bases matching TRBD1. The J segment lost 0 bases and the V segment lost 5 bases, leaving 6 bases of the junction unmatched. Germline lookup yields CDR1 MNHEY and CDR2 SMNVEV (reference sequence). This CDR3 comprises 15 residues. CDR3 protein: CASSPRDRSSYEQYF. The CDR3 DNA sequence: TGTGCCAGCAGTCCACGGGACAGGAGCTCCTACGAGCAGTACTTC.

The J gene is TRBJ1-4, the V gene TRBV30; D unresolved. The CDR3 length is 13 residues. The ends were cut back, 5 bases at V and 4 bases at J, with 11 bases in the middle. From germline, CDR1 is GTSNPN and CDR2 SVGIG (reference sequence). As DNA, the CDR3 is TGTGCCTGGCGTACTCGACTTAATGAAAAACTGTTTTTT. This encodes CAWRTRLNEKLFF.

This chain uses TRBV19 with TRBJ2-3; possible D gene TRBD2, 7 bases. The CDR3 contains 16 residues. Trimming took 3 bases from V and 2 from J, leaving 15 bases between them. Germline V lookup: CDR1 LNHDA, CDR2 SQIVND (reference sequence). The DNA for the CDR3 is TGTGCCAGTAGTATGGAGTGGCGGGGGCACACAGATACGCAGTATTTT. This codes for CASSMEWRGHTDTQYF.

The chain couples TRBV5-5 to TRBJ2-7; maybe TRBD1 (6 bases). The CDR3 has 15 amino acids. Trimming cost V 2 bases and J 3 bases, with 15 bases left between them. CDR1 and CDR2 from the germline V gene are SGHKS and YYEKEE (reference sequence). The CDR3 region is CASSFLGQGNYEQYF. CDR3 DNA: TGTGCCAGCAGCTTTCTGGGACAAGGCAACTACGAGCAGTACTTC.

This chain uses TRBV25-1 with TRBJ2-7; no definite D call. The CDR3 contains 14 residues. Trimming left V 6 bases short and J 4 bases short, with 16 bases between. Germline CDR1 reads MGHDK; CDR2 reads SYGVNS. CDR3 nucleotides: TGTGCCAGCAGACCTAGGTTGGAGAGGTACGAGCAGTACTTC. Translating gives CASRPRLERYEQYF.

This chain joins TRBV27 and TRBJ2-7, with D perhaps matching TRBD1 (5 bases). The ends were cut back, 1 base at V and 3 bases at J, with 10 bases in the middle. The CDR3 consists of 14 residues. From germline, CDR1 is MNHEY and CDR2 SMNVEV (reference sequence). The CDR3 coding sequence is TGTGCCAGCAGTTTATGGGCAGGGTACTACGAGCAGTACTTC. This translates into CASSLWAGYYEQYF.

The chain has TRBV10-3 and TRBJ2-2, with 10 nucleotides matching TRBD2. The V and J ends lost 4 bases and 0 bases, in that order; junction bases with no gene match: 5. Germline assignment: CDR1 ENHRY and CDR2 SYGVKD. The CDR3 is 17 residues long. Here the CDR3 reads CAISGITSGANTGELFF. The CDR3 nucleotides are TGTGCCATCAGTGGTATAACTAGCGGGGCGAACACCGGGGAGCTGTTTTTT.